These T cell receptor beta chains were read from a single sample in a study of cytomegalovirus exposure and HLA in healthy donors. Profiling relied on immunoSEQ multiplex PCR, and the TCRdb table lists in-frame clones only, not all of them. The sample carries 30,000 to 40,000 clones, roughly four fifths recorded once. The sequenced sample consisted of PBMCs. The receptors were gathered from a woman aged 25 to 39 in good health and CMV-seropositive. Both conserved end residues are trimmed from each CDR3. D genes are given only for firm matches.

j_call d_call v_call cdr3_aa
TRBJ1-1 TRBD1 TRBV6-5 ASRRQGSMNTEAF
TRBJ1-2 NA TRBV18 ASSLDRDYGYT
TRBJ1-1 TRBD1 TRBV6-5 ASGMTGMNTEAF
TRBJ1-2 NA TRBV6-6 ASGLSGGYT
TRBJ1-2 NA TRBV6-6 ASSYSGIGAYGYT
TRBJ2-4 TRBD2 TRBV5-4 ASSSWDSGGIQY
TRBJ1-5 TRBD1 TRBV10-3 AISEGKRTGSGQPQH
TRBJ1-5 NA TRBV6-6 ASSYPEGLNQPQH
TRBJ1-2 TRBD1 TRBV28 ASSVSTGNYGYT
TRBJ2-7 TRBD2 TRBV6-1 ASSELLAGTYEQY
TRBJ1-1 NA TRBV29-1 SVEDQAGLPTAF
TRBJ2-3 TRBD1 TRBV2 ASSGGTDGTDTQY
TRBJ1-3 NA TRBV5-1 ASSPRGGSGNTIY
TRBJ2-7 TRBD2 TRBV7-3 ASSLTAGGPREQY
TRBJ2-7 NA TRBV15 ATSRDRVNRAKAAYEQY
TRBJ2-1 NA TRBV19 ASSIDAGNSYNEQF
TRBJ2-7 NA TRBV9 ASSAGLGDYEQY
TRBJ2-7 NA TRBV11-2 ASSVRGVYEQY
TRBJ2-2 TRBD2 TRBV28 ASSFLRGTTGELI
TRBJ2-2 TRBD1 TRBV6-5 ASRRQGNTGELF
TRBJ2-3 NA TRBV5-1 ASSLWTGADTQY
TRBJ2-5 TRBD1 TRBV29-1 SVEQGAGETQY
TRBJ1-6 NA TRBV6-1 ASSEPQSRGHNSPLH
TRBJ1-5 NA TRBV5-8 APHEVGGAVQPQH
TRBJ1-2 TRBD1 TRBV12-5 ASGPDRGIRGYT
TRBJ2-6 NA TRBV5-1 ASSPSQSGANVLT
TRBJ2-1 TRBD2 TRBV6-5 ASRPAGGWVNEQF
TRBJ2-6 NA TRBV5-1 ASTPLQGQSPNSGANVLT